This T cell receptor beta chain was observed in a study of T cell responses to AZD1222 COVID-19 vaccine. Study-wide findings and caveats: Clonal diversity was possibly underestimated, and the donors were mostly white British, with more females. Only after the peak T cell response were repertoires sampled. Of spike-specific TCRs, nearly half reportedly target regions left unmutated in variants. When two AZD1222 doses had been given, Spike-specific TCR breadth and depth rose.

TCRdb's copy holds only in-frame clones and misses some; the assay was immunoSEQ multiplex PCR. The table records fewer than 80,000 clones, less than 85% of them present only once. Germline CDR1 is MNHEY and CDR2 is SVGEGT. CDR3 length: 18 amino acids. V was clipped by 2 bases and J by 0 bases; unmatched bases: 12. Remarks on this clone: The antigen is unknown.

The sequence was obtained from an adult in good health. V usage is TRBV6-2 or TRBV6-3 and J usage is TRBJ1-1; 7 bases align to TRBD1. Sequenced material: peripheral blood, taken on day 0 of MenACWY control vaccination. CDR3 sequence: CASSYQRTGGTLNTEAFF. The CDR3 coding sequence is TGTGCCAGCAGTTACCAACGGACAGGCGGTACTCTGAACACTGAAGCTTTCTTT.